Listed below are T cell receptor beta chains from one sample, sequenced in a study of T cell repertoires in cytomegalovirus infection. TCRdb reprocessed the reads with MiXCR, giving one entry per CDR3 protein. The sample lists around 190,000 distinct CDR3 sequences, around an eighth occurring once. Sequencing was carried out using PBMCs. The receptors derive from a human donor in good health (CMV status not recorded). Some clones in this sample may be carry-over from other donors' samples. The CDR3 runs from the conserved cysteine through the conserved F or W. The D gene is left open where the match is weak. Rows give clone size only sometimes, using once, few, many, or a class for an expanded clone.

clone_size j_call d_call cdr3_length v_call cdr3_aa cdr3_nt
many TRBJ2-3 NA 13 TRBV7-8 CASSLLFTDTQYF TGTGCCAGCAGCTTGCTATTCACAGATACGCAGTATTTT
NA TRBJ2-2 TRBD2 15 TRBV7-9 CASMGQREKAGELFF TGTGCCAGCATGGGTCAGCGGGAGAAGGCCGGGGAGCTGTTTTTT
few TRBJ2-7 TRBD1 16 TRBV7-9 CASARLRDRGSYEQYF TGTGCCAGCGCTCGGCTAAGGGACAGGGGCTCCTACGAGCAGTACTTC
NA TRBJ1-5 NA 16 TRBV14 CASSQRGGGGNQPQHF TGTGCCAGCAGCCAGCGAGGGGGGGGGGGCAATCAGCCCCAGCATTTT
NA TRBJ2-2 NA 16 TRBV20-1 CSAPTSSPENTGELFF TGCAGTGCGCCGACCTCTAGCCCCGAGAACACCGGGGAGCTGTTTTTT
many TRBJ2-2 TRBD2 14 TRBV29-1 CSVMAGGNTGELFF TGCAGCGTTATGGCGGGAGGGAACACCGGGGAGCTGTTTTTT
NA TRBJ1-1 NA 18 TRBV7-2 CASSLALRGVDLNTEAFF TGTGCCAGCAGCTTAGCGCTAAGGGGGGTAGATTTGAACACTGAAGCTTTCTTT
many TRBJ1-4 NA 12 TRBV10-3 CATRRPNEKLFF TGTGCCACCCGACGGCCTAATGAAAAACTGTTTTTT
many TRBJ2-2 NA 15 TRBV5-6 CASSLGGINTGELFF TGTGCCAGCAGCTTGGGAGGGATTAACACCGGGGAGCTGTTTTTT
NA TRBJ1-4 NA 14 TRBV12-3/TRBV12-4 CASSFGHSNEKLFF TGTGCCAGCAGTTTTGGGCATTCTAATGAAAAACTGTTTTTT
few TRBJ2-7 NA 16 TRBV20-1 CSARRVIGGATYEQYF TGCAGTGCTAGAAGGGTGATAGGCGGAGCAACCTACGAGCAGTACTTC
few TRBJ2-1 TRBD1 15 TRBV29-1 CSVAEGQGAYNEQFF TGCAGCGTTGCCGAAGGACAGGGGGCCTACAATGAGCAGTTCTTC
NA TRBJ1-1 NA 16 TRBV19 CASSQLRELMNTEAFF TGTGCCAGTAGTCAATTAAGGGAACTGATGAACACTGAAGCTTTCTTT
once TRBJ2-2 NA 13 TRBV2 CASSERDTGELFF TGTGCCAGCAGTGAGAGGGACACCGGGGAGCTGTTTTTT
few TRBJ1-2 NA 15 TRBV7-9 CASSLEGLFGYGYTF TGTGCCAGCAGCCTAGAGGGCCTTTTTGGCTATGGCTACACCTTC
NA TRBJ1-3 NA 14 TRBV7-9 CASMQASSGNTIYF TGTGCCAGCATGCAAGCCAGCTCTGGAAACACCATATATTTT
many TRBJ1-1 TRBD1 16 TRBV7-8 CASSLGSRGVNTEAFF TGTGCCAGCAGCTTAGGGTCCAGGGGGGTGAACACTGAAGCTTTCTTT
NA TRBJ1-5 TRBD1 13 TRBV29-1 CSVTTGSNQPQHF TGCAGCGTTACGACAGGGTCAAATCAGCCCCAGCATTTT
NA TRBJ2-7 TRBD2 15 TRBV5-4 CASSLGSAGVYEQYF TGTGCCAGCAGCTTGGGTTCAGCGGGGGTCTACGAGCAGTACTTC
NA TRBJ1-5 TRBD1 15 TRBV28 CASRNRGWSNQPQHF TGTGCCAGCAGAAACAGGGGATGGAGCAATCAGCCCCAGCATTTT
once TRBJ1-5 NA 15 TRBV2 CASSLGWQLRSLRHF TGTGCCAGCTCGCTAGGTTGGCAGCTTCGGAGTTTACGGCATTTT
many TRBJ2-7 NA 11 TRBV7-8 CASSTGQRQDF TGTGCCAGCAGCACCGGACAGAGACAGGACTTC
few TRBJ2-1 NA 16 TRBV4-2 CASSQARQVEYNEQFF TGTGCCAGCAGCCAAGCCCGACAGGTCGAGTACAATGAGCAGTTCTTC
NA TRBJ2-3 NA 18 TRBV29-1 CSVEKEQGSKSSTDTQYF TGCAGCGTTGAAAAAGAGCAGGGGAGTAAATCTAGCACAGATACGCAGTATTTT
NA TRBJ1-3 NA 15 TRBV2 CASSEAAGAGNTIYF TGTGCCAGCAGTGAAGCAGCTGGAGCTGGAAACACCATATATTTT
many TRBJ1-1 TRBD1 15 TRBV7-2 CASSTRQGWNTEAFF TGTGCCAGCAGCACCCGACAGGGGTGGAACACTGAAGCTTTCTTT
few TRBJ2-3 NA 14 TRBV20-1 CSGITGRITDTQYF TGCAGTGGGATTACGGGGAGAATCACAGATACGCAGTATTTT
few TRBJ2-7 NA 15 TRBV7-6 CASSSAGYLSHEQYF TGTGCCAGCAGCTCAGCCGGGTATCTGAGCCACGAGCAGTACTTC
many TRBJ2-7 TRBD2 14 TRBV6-1 CASRPGLERNEQYF TGTGCCAGCCGCCCGGGACTAGAAAGGAACGAGCAGTACTTC
many TRBJ2-1 TRBD2 15 TRBV5-5 CASSDRLAGHNEQFF TGTGCCAGCAGCGATCGACTAGCGGGGCACAATGAGCAGTTCTTC
many TRBJ2-5 NA 13 TRBV7-2 CASRPDGKGTQYF TGTGCCAGCAGACCGGACGGGAAGGGGACCCAGTACTTC
NA TRBJ2-1 TRBD2 16 TRBV2 CASSEKGTSGGDEQFF TGTGCCAGCAGTGAAAAGGGGACTAGCGGGGGGGATGAGCAGTTCTTC
many TRBJ1-1 NA 12 TRBV7-6 CASSLVGAVAFF TGTGCCAGCAGCTTAGTGGGCGCGGTAGCTTTCTTT
many TRBJ2-7 NA 15 TRBV14 CASSPRSRGGYEQYF TGTGCCAGCAGCCCACGGTCCAGGGGGGGTTACGAGCAGTACTTC
few TRBJ1-1 NA 16 TRBV7-9 CASSSHSRAADTEAFF TGTGCCAGCAGCTCTCATTCCAGGGCTGCGGACACTGAAGCTTTCTTT
many TRBJ2-7 TRBD2 15 TRBV7-2 CASSARLAGGPEQYF TGTGCCAGCAGCGCTAGACTAGCGGGAGGGCCCGAGCAGTACTTC
many TRBJ2-3 NA 14 TRBV27 CASSFNFGTDTQYF TGTGCCAGCAGTTTTAACTTTGGTACAGATACGCAGTATTTT
many TRBJ2-7 TRBD2 14 TRBV7-2 CASSLGGLAVEQYF TGTGCCAGCAGCTTAGGAGGACTAGCGGTCGAGCAGTACTTC
many TRBJ2-7 TRBD1 15 TRBV12-3/TRBV12-4 CASSFGTEASYEQYF TGTGCCAGCAGTTTCGGGACAGAGGCATCCTACGAGCAGTACTTC